The 8 T cell receptor beta chains presented below share a single source sample, sequenced in a study of blood T cell repertoires in COVID-19 (TCRdb year 2020). Preparation of the library involved the immunoSEQ multiplex PCR assay. As stored in TCRdb, this immuneACCESS dataset retains in-frame rearrangements with V and J assigned. A fraction of the clones does not appear; measured against another copy, unresolved V genes explain less than half of the discrepancy, and the remainder lacks a known reason. The sample records roughly 250,000 clones, approximately 83% of which are singletons. Together, the top ten hold over 7.5% of the sample. The sequenced sample consisted of peripheral blood. These receptors originate from a woman of 80 years or more with acute or convalescent COVID-19.

The rearrangement joins TRBV6-5 to TRBJ2-1, with D possibly being TRBD2 (6 bases). CDR1 and CDR2 from the germline V gene are MNHEY and SVGAGI. The CDR3 consists of 15 residues. The V and J ends lost 6 bases and 0 bases respectively, with 12 bases between them. The CDR3 spells CASSYAGSSYNEQFF. For the CDR3, the DNA is TGTGCCAGCAGCTATGCGGGGAGCTCCTACAATGAGCAGTTCTTC.

This rearrangement joins TRBV11-2 to TRBJ2-1, with 7 bases identical to TRBD1. The CDR3 is 17 amino acids. CDR1 and CDR2 from the germline V gene are SGHAT and FQNNGV. The V gene end was trimmed by 5 bases and the J gene end by 0 bases; junction bases not matched to a gene: 10. This CDR3 reads CASSLGQLLYSYNEQFF. The CDR3 DNA sequence: TGTGCCAGCAGCCTGGGACAGCTCCTCTACTCCTACAATGAGCAGTTCTTC.

The chain employs TRBV7-8 and TRBJ2-2; a possible D gene is TRBD2 (6 bases). Germline CDR1 SGHVS, CDR2 FQNEAQ. This CDR3 has 15 amino acids. Trimming pared 1 base from V and 2 bases from J, leaving 8 bases between. The CDR3, as DNA: TGTGCCAGCAGCTTAGAGGGACTTAACACCGGGGAGCTGTTTTTT. Translation: CASSLEGLNTGELFF.

The rearrangement uses TRBV5-8 and TRBJ2-3, with TRBD2 matching over 10 bases. CDR1 and CDR2 (germline): SGHTS, YDEGEE. The CDR3 spans 16 residues. The V gene end was trimmed by 0 bases and the J gene end by 5 bases; junction bases not matched to a gene: 6. CDR3 DNA sequence: TGTGCCAGCAGCTTGGGGCAGCGGGGGGGCCGAGATACGCAGTATTTT. Protein: CASSLGQRGGRDTQYF.

The genes are TRBV7-9 and TRBJ2-1, with D possibly being TRBD1 (6 bases). The CDR3 spans 12 residues. Germline CDR1 SEHNR, CDR2 FQNEAQ (reference sequence). Deletions cut 10 bases from V and 11 bases from J, with 18 bases between. The CDR3, as DNA: TGTGCCACACACCGGGACACCGCCAAGCAGTTCTTC. It yields the protein CATHRDTAKQFF. Combining the CDR3 with reference TRBV7-9 and TRBJ2-1 gives the whole variable domain DTGVSQNPRHKITKRGQNVTFRCDPISEHNRLYWYRQTLGQGPEFLTYFQNEAQLEKSRLLSDRFSAERPKGSFSTLEIQRTEQGDSAMYLCATHRDTAKQFFGPGTRLTVL.

The gene calls are TRBV12-5 and TRBJ2-3, with a tentative D call TRBD2 (6 bases). Between the trimmed V and J ends, which lost 0 bases and 1 base, there was a span of 14 bases. CDR3 size: 17 residues. Per germline, CDR1 LGHNT and CDR2 FRNRAP. Here the CDR3 DNA reads TGTGCTAGTGGTTTGGTACGGGGCCCGGGGGGCACAGATACGCAGTATTTT. Translated: CASGLVRGPGGTDTQYF.

This clone was counted once. This chain links TRBV4-1 with TRBJ2-2; the match to TRBD2 covers 9 bases. With 0 bases clipped from V and 2 bases from J, the junction kept 7 bases outside the gene matches. This CDR3 has 18 amino acids. Germline loops: CDR1 MGHRA, CDR2 YSYEKL. CDR3 sequence: CASSQDLGGGVNTGELFF. The CDR3 DNA reads as TGCGCCAGCAGCCAAGATCTTGGCGGGGGGGTCAACACCGGGGAGCTGTTTTTT.

Only a few counts were recorded for this clone. This chain joins TRBV11-3 and TRBJ2-1; 15 bases agree with TRBD2. With V trimmed by 1 base and J by 9 bases, 4 bases remained unmatched. The CDR3 is 16 amino acids. Per germline, CDR1 SGHNT and CDR2 YENEEA. This CDR3 is CASSLGTSGGAGEQFF. The DNA for the CDR3 is TGTGCCAGCAGCTTAGGGACTAGCGGGGGGGCAGGTGAGCAGTTCTTC.